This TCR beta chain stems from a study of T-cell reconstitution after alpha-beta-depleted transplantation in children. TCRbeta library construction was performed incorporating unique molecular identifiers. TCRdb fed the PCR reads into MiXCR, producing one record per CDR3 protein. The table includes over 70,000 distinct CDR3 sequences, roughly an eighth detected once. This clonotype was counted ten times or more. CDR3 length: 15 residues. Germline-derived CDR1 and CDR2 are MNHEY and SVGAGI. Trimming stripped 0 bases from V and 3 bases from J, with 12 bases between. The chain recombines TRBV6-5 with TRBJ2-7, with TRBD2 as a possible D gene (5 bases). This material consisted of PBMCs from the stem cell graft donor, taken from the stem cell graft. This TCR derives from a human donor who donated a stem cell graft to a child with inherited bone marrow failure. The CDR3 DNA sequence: TGTGCCAGCAGTTACTCGAGAGGGCGAAGCTACGAGCAGTACTTC. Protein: CASSYSRGRSYEQYF.